This T cell receptor beta chain was documented in a study of Ad26.COV2.S vaccination and SARS-CoV-2 variants. The study's findings and limits: Researchers reported similar non-spike TCR breadth in vaccine and placebo recipients. Vaccine recipients surpassed placebo recipients in spike-specific TCR breadth.

CDR1 is SGHAT, CDR2 FQNNGV, per germline. The CDR3 runs to 14 residues. Trimming pared 1 base from V and 3 bases from J, leaving 8 bases between. As regards this clone: What it binds is not known.

TCRdb's table, derived via immunoSEQ multiplex PCR, lists solely in-frame clones and lacks some. This sample carries roughly 150,000 clones, about nine tenths of them seen once, and the ten largest clones take around 5%. This sequence joins TRBV11-2 and TRBJ2-3; D unclear. The origin of this receptor is a human donor who had recovered from COVID-19. The sequences come from peripheral blood, collected after recovery from COVID-19. CDR3 residues: CASSLGADTDTQYF. DNA for the CDR3: TGTGCCAGCAGCTTAGGGGCCGATACAGATACGCAGTATTTT.